This T cell receptor beta chain was captured in a study of cytomegalovirus exposure and HLA in healthy donors (dated by TCRdb to about 2017). In terms of the full investigation: In an earlier analysis of under 600 of the donors, approximately 300 Gb of sequence data and 90 million to 130 million unique TCR beta sequences from 180 million or so T cells were reported. The study used immunosequencing to profile the T cell repertoires of some 600 subjects and linked those repertoires to cytomegalovirus serostatus. In a later genetic analysis, genome-wide SNP genotypes for about 55% of the 666 donors were used, and that subset was treated as a discovery cohort. The study aimed to test whether signatures of past pathogen exposure could be identified by cataloging public T cell receptors. The genetic ancestry cluster associated with self-reported Caucasian donors included over 80% of the roughly 400 genotyped donors. Roughly 300 gigabases of sequencing data and around 87 million unique TCR sequences were included in an early release covering roughly 700 HLA-typed donors. To predict cytomegalovirus infection status, the study combined high-throughput TCR immunosequencing, statistical association of individual TCRs with disease status, and machine learning. HLA typing covered class I and class II loci at four-digit resolution. To decide whether each TCR beta V gene segment behaved as functional or pseudogenic, an earlier analysis of some 570 of the donors relied on high-throughput TCR beta sequencing. Every repertoire in the discovery cohort had been generated on one and the same sequencing platform. Rather than drawing on any new phenotypic data, the later analysis identified candidate immune exposures from TCR beta sequences and the way those sequences occurred across donors. A later analysis re-analyzed previously published TCR beta repertoires from 500 to 700 donors and added high-resolution HLA genotyping to study TCR occurrence patterns. Four or five DR-DQ haplotypes were treated as single units for association and clustering because of strong linkage in the cohort. Among around 400 genotyped donors of the cohort, an average of about 220,000 unique TCR beta nucleotide sequences was sequenced per donor, of which 15% to 20% were non-productive. Typing coverage differed by locus: A, B, C, DRB1 and DQB1 were typed in roughly 620-640 donors, DQA1 in roughly 500, DPA1 in approximately 610, and DPB1 in approximately 450. Along with the approximately 650-subject first cohort, a separate validation cohort of 120 different subjects was used. Donor age, sex, ethnicity and CMV serostatus were collected together with the repertoire data.

Details on this clone: This receptor's antigen is unknown. No much larger clone is present one base from it, and per-base qualities are unavailable.

V is clipped by 2 bases and J by 3 bases, and the sequence between their germline boundaries is 14 bases long. The CDR1 and CDR2 encoded by the germline V gene are MNHNS and SASEGT. The CDR3 goes from the cysteine to the phenylalanine over 15 residues. Only the CDR3 DNA is retained, 45 bases long and in frame from the first base. Study-level results and caveats: A later analysis associated about 17,000 TCR beta sequences with specific HLA alleles at a false discovery rate of 0.05. Roughly uniform sequencing depth across donors was assumed in presence/absence analyses, although this assumption may not hold. A later analysis found that HLA-associated TCR beta chains were more clonally expanded and had lower generation probabilities than equally common non-associated chains. The classifier was reported to diagnose cytomegalovirus status with high specificity and sensitivity in both the original cohort and the validation cohort. This cohort had only TCR beta chains sequenced, and the lack of alpha or paired-chain data limited which features could be detected. The earlier analysis of 587 of the donors excluded around 17 rarely observed V segments, including chromosome 9 orphons, because counts were too low. Several of the top co-occurrence clusters appeared to be linked to parvovirus B19, influenza, CMV and Epstein-Barr virus, according to a later analysis. A cluster of highly shared sequence variants was judged likely to be a technical artifact of the sequencing pipeline. Across donors, most TCR sequences were observed very rarely, whereas some public TCRs were present in many individuals. The authors suggested that the approach could potentially be extended to other disease states and immunological phenotypes. Because some donors lacked HLA typing at each locus, the association tests relied only on the typed subset. Three of the identified cytomegalovirus-associated TCR beta chains were confirmed in vitro to be specific for cytomegalovirus antigens. A further reported finding was that TCR beta sequences accurately predicted the HLA-A and HLA-B alleles for most subjects in the first cohort. Linkage disequilibrium might explain the correlated functional status among segregating V segments, but an unknown experimental factor could not be ruled out. Because the 87-base-pair reads could not distinguish some IMGT-functional V segments, including TRBV6-2 and TRBV6-3, those segments were excluded. In an earlier analysis of 587 of the donors, most TCR beta V segments appeared in productive rearrangements about 87% or about 30% of the time, broadly matching IMGT annotations. A total of roughly 160 TCR beta chains were listed by the study as associated with cytomegalovirus. A later genetic analysis associated a missense DCLRE1C variant with V-gene and J-gene trimming of TCR beta chains, and an independent cohort replicated the association. A later analysis found that TCR association rates varied across HLA loci, with DRB1 alleles showing the most associated TCRs and HLA-C alleles the fewest. In a later analysis, most CMV-associated TCR beta chains were found to appear HLA-restricted, with HLA associations seemingly driven largely by CMV exposure. Strong co-occurrence of HLA alleles, especially DR and DQ, made assigning TCR associations to individual alleles difficult. The only immune exposure information available for the cohort was CMV serostatus. In a later genetic analysis, fewer N-insertions in productive TCRs were reported among donors in an Asian-associated ancestry cluster than the approximately 670-donor mean.

Library method: the immunoSEQ multiplex PCR assay. A mixture of 60 forward primers for TCR Vbeta segments and 13 reverse primers for TCR Jbeta segments was used in the multiplex PCR. A multiplex PCR assay on genomic DNA amplified the CDR3 region of rearranged TCR beta genes. The Illumina HiSeq System was used to sequence the amplified TCR beta libraries as 87-base-pair reads. Processing in the source paper ran as follows. In a later analysis, around 80 million unique TCR beta chains were counted across the roughly 610 repertoires, and roughly 9.9 million of these chains were shared by at least two donors. A nearest-neighbor algorithm error-corrected the raw reads and collapsed the reads into unique sequences, merging closely related sequences to remove PCR and sequencing errors. Alignment of CDR3 sequences to IMGT reference sequences was used to assign V, D and J gene segments. For a sequence to be retained, a match of at least six nucleotides to both a V gene segment and a J gene segment was required. A rearrangement counted as productive if the CDR3 had no stop codons and remained in frame with V and J, and every other rearrangement counted as non-productive. CDR3 was defined according to IMGT convention as the region running from the second conserved V-encoded cysteine to the conserved J-encoded phenylalanine. The earlier analysis of around 640 of the donors excluded sequences that lacked an unambiguous match to a single V gene segment. An earlier analysis of 500 to 700 of the donors classified V segments as functional when productive rearrangements were above 56.7% and as segregating when the standard deviation between donors was above 5%. A statistical classification framework was built for diagnosing cytomegalovirus status from the catalog of TCR beta chain sequences. In a later analysis, TCR nucleotide sequences were compared against IMGT/GENE-DB human TR gene sequences so that V and J genes could be assigned. Using the TCRdist pipeline, a later analysis assigned CDR3 sequences along with most-parsimonious VDJ recombination scenarios. In a later analysis, each TCR beta chain was defined by its CDR3 amino acid sequence together with its V-gene family, and reads without a unique V-gene family were excluded. In a later analysis, around 600 highly shared, low-generation-probability nucleotide sequences were removed to address suspected cross-contamination and a sequencing artifact. For each public chain, a later analysis derived a clonal expansion index from normalized ranks of inferred template counts within each repertoire. In a later analysis, generation probabilities were computed using a VDJ recombination model fitted to out-of-frame rearrangements, and the results were checked against IGoR. A later analysis scored TCR-TCR, TCR-HLA and TCR-CMV co-occurrence with hypergeometric tests, applying a repertoire-size bias correction to TCR pairs. False discovery rates were estimated in a later analysis by permuting HLA or CMV assignments 20 times. A later analysis grouped co-occurring TCRs with DBSCAN, adding TCRdist sequence similarity when clustering within HLA-allele-positive subsets. Repertoires with fewer than 30,000 or more than 120,000 public chains were left out of co-occurrence clustering, as were about 5 repertoires with anomalous nucleotide sharing. TCRdb took this table from immuneACCESS and kept in-frame rearrangements with V and J called. Such tables lack part of the clones; where checked against another copy, unresolved V genes explain under half of the gap, and the rest is unexplained. V, J and clone size were drawn from that table, and D and trimming were deduced from the DNA. This sample is represented by 150,000 to 200,000 clones; more than 75% of them were singletons. Clones ranked in the top ten supply roughly an eighth of the sample.

In total, 630 or so healthy bone marrow donors made up the cohort. At the time of sampling, all cohort members were nominally healthy, though unrecorded immune exposures were likely present. The donor tested CMV seronegative and was one of the 352 seronegative cohort members. Every donor gave a peripheral blood sample, and the peripheral blood mononuclear cells from that sample were used for TCR beta sequencing. Genomic DNA extraction from the blood cell samples was performed with the Qiagen DNeasy Blood Extraction Kit. This clonotype was sampled from a woman between 35 and 50 years old in good health and CMV-seronegative. This chain is built from TRBV6-1 and TRBJ2-7; 6 matching bases give a weak D call of TRBD1. The sequencing sample was made of PBMCs. The CDR3 is CASSERYRVIYEQYF. The DNA sequence reads TGTGCCAGCAGTGAAAGGTACAGGGTTATCTACGAGCAGTACTTC.